This TCR beta chain emerged from a study of PD-L1 blockade in urothelial cancer (dated by TCRdb to about 2017). Background for the entire study: Every patient began therapy around 2014 and was given atezolizumab 1,200 mg intravenously every 3 weeks. A median of around 150,000 T cells and tens of thousands of unique TCRs was obtained from blood samples, and a median clonality of approximately 0.08 was observed. Durable clinical benefit was achieved by nine patients and was not achieved by 20 patients. An ECOG performance status of 0 or 1 was recorded for the patients, and 0 to 3 prior chemotherapy regimens had been received by the patients. About 85% of the 29 patients were males with bladder-origin urothelial cancer, and 18 of 29 reported a prior smoking history. In the same patients, whole exome sequencing and RNA sequencing of pretreatment tumors were performed in addition to TCR sequencing. Some 30 patients had pretreatment blood TCR-seq, around 24 had at least one posttreatment blood collection, and around 24 had tumor TCR-seq. Somatic, immune and clinical correlates of response to PD-L1 blockade with atezolizumab in urothelial cancer were the focus of an exploratory multi-omic analysis. Durable clinical benefit was defined as progression-free survival longer than 6 months, and TCR features were also tested against progression-free and overall survival. Pretreatment tumor samples, along with matched peripheral blood collected serially before and after atezolizumab treatment, underwent TCR sequencing. Blood samples were analyzed at two time points: 3 weeks after treatment start (second dose) and 6 weeks after treatment start. Results and caveats for the whole study, not just this receptor: Patients with durable benefit showed greater expansion of tumor-associated TCR clones in peripheral blood 3 weeks after starting treatment (n ≈ 21, p = 0.022). A pretreatment peripheral blood TCR clonality below the median was linked to improved progression-free and overall survival. Small sample size (n ≈ 30) and many exploratory analyses mean the results are intended to be hypothesis-generating.

A remark on this clone: What antigen it recognizes has not been identified. Per-base quality was not reported, and no clone a single base away is much larger than it.

The time point label of this sample denotes: peripheral blood 6 weeks after treatment start. A total of 29 patients with locally advanced or metastatic urothelial carcinoma, treated at Memorial Sloan Kettering on a trial protocol, made up the cohort. Peripheral blood mononuclear cells were collected pretreatment and during treatment, with between 1 and 8 total time points obtained per patient. The Qiagen DNeasy Blood extraction kit was used to purify genomic DNA from total PBMCs and tumor samples. Collected pretreatment and during treatment, PBMCs were isolated and stored as previously described. Synthetic TCR analog templates were spiked into each PCR so that absolute template abundance could be estimated from read counts. The immunoSEQ assay was used to amplify TCRbeta CDR3 regions from genomic DNA with bias-controlled V and J gene primers. Rearranged TCRbeta segments were sequenced at approximately 20X coverage. Per the source publication's procedure: Sequencing errors were corrected by clustering and CDR3s were annotated against IMGT to assign V, D and J genes. Downstream analyses used only productive TCRbeta rearrangements and left out out-of-frame or stop-codon sequences. Clonality was computed as one minus Shannon entropy normalized by the log of the number of unique productive sequences. Clones differing between time points or between blood and tumor were identified using Fisher's exact test with Benjamini-Hochberg correction, with an adjusted p below 0.01 applied as the threshold. Sourced from immuneACCESS, this table was stored by TCRdb with only in-frame sequences that have V and J called. A share of the clones is absent; for the studies checked, an unresolved V gene accounts for under half, and the remainder has no known explanation. V and J calls and clone size are given by that table; D and trimming were obtained from the DNA. This sample lists 31,000 or so clones; 80% to 90% were detected once. The top ten clonotypes cover approximately 8% of the sample.

In the germline V gene, CDR1 corresponds to MNHEY and CDR2 to SVGAGI. The CDR3 numbers 14 residues from cysteine through phenylalanine. Solely the CDR3 DNA is kept, with 42 bases framed from the first base. For this chain, trimming is 6 bases at the V end and 6 bases at the J end, and the number of junction bases without a gene match is 7. The receptor was derived from a man older than 75 with urothelial cancer. Here the sequenced sample was PBMCs, taken around atezolizumab (anti-PD-L1) treatment. The chain couples TRBV6-5 to TRBJ2-2; 7 nucleotides in the junction match TRBD2. The CDR3 protein: CASRTRGDSGELFF. DNA sequence: TGTGCCAGCAGAACTCGGGGGGACTCCGGGGAGCTGTTTTTT.